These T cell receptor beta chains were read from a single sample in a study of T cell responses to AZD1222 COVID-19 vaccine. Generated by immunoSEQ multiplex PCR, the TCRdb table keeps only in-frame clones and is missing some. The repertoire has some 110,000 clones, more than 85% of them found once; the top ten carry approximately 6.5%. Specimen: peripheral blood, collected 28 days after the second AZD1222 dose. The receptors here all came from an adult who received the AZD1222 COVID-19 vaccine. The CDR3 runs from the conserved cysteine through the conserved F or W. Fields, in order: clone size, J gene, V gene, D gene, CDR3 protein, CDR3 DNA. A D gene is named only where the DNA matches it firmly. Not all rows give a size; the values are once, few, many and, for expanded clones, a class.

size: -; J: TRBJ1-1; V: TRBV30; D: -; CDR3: CAWRGFRGYGEAFF; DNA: TGTGCCTGGAGAGGTTTTAGGGGGTACGGTGAAGCTTTCTTT
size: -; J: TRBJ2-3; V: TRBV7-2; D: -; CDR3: CASTSGGSTDTQYF; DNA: TGTGCCAGCACTTCGGGCGGGTCGACAGATACGCAGTATTTT
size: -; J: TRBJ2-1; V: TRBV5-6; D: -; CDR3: CASSLVGVFEEQFF; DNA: TGTGCCAGCAGCTTGGTGGGGGTTTTCGAAGAGCAGTTCTTC
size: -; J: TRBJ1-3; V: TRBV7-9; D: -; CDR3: CASSLVGVSGNTIYF; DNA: TGTGCCAGCAGCTTAGTAGGGGTCTCTGGAAACACCATATATTTT
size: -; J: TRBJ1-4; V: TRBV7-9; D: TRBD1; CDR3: CASSLLGTANEKLFF; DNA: TGTGCCAGCAGCTTACTTGGGACAGCGAATGAAAAACTGTTTTTT
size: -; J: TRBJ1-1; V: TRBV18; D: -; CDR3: CASSPGGQAEAFF; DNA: TGTGCCAGCTCACCAGGGGGGCAGGCTGAAGCTTTCTTT
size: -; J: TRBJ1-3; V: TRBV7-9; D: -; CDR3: CASSPPGRMHTIYF; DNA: TGTGCCAGCAGCCCCCCGGGGAGAATGCACACCATATATTTT
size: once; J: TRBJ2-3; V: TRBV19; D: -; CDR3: CASSMYKSDTQYF; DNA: TGTGCCAGTAGTATGTATAAGTCGGATACGCAGTATTTT
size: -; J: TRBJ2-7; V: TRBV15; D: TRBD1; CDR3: CATSRDMGQGVYEQYF; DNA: TGTGCCACCAGCAGAGATATGGGACAGGGGGTCTACGAGCAGTACTTC
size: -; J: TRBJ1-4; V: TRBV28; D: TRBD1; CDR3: CASSLWTGGIVKLFF; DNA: TGTGCCAGCAGTCTCTGGACAGGGGGGATTGTAAAACTGTTTTTT
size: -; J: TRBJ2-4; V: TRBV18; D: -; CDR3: CASSQQQGENIQYF; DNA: TGTGCCAGCTCACAGCAACAGGGAGAAAACATTCAGTACTTC
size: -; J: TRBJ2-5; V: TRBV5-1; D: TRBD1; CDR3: CASLGQGQETQYF; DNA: TGCGCCAGCCTGGGACAGGGGCAAGAGACCCAGTACTTC
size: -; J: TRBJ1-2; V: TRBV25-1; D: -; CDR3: CASQGRAVGYTF; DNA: TGTGCCAGCCAGGGCAGGGCTGTTGGCTACACCTTC
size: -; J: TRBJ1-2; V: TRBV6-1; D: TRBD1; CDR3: CASSEVRTGEIGYGYTF; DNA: TGTGCCAGCAGTGAAGTCCGGACAGGGGAAATCGGCTATGGCTACACCTTC
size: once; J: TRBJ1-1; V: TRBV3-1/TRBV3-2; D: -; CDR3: CASRATPWGTEAFF; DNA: TGTGCCAGCAGGGCGACCCCGTGGGGAACTGAAGCTTTCTTT
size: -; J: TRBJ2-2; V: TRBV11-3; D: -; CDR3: CASSLVNTGELFF; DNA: TGTGCCAGCAGCTTGGTAAACACCGGGGAGCTGTTTTTT
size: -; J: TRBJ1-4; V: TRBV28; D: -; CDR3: CASYTATNEKLFF; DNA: TGTGCCAGCTACACTGCAACTAATGAAAAACTGTTTTTT
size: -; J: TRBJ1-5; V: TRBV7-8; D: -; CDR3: CASSRDSNQPQHF; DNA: TGTGCCAGCAGCCGGGATAGCAATCAGCCCCAGCATTTT
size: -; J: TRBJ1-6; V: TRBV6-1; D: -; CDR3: CASSGQGGGYYNSPLHF; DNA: TGTGCCAGCAGTGGTCAGGGAGGAGGGTATTACAATTCACCCCTCCACTTT
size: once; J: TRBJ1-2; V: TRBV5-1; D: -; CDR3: CASSGTASNGYTF; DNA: TGCGCCAGCAGCGGGACCGCTTCTAATGGCTACACCTTC
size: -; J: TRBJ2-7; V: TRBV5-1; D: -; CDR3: CASSLGPEGRGYEQYF; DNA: TGCGCCAGCAGCTTGGGGCCGGAGGGGAGAGGATACGAGCAGTACTTC
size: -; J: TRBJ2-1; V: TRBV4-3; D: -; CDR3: CASSQDKDFGVNEQFF; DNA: TGCGCCAGCAGCCAAGATAAGGACTTCGGTGTGAATGAGCAGTTCTTC
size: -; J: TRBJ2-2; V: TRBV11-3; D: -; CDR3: CASSPGTGELFF; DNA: TGTGCCAGCAGCCCCGGGACCGGGGAGCTGTTTTTT
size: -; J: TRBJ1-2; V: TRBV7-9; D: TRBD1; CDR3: CASSLTLGTGSHGYTF; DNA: TGTGCCAGCAGCCTCACGTTAGGGACAGGGTCACATGGCTACACCTTC
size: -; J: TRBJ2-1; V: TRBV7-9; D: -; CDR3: CASRRTDTTGSNYNEQFF; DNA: TGTGCCAGCAGACGCACCGATACAACCGGGAGCAATTACAATGAGCAGTTCTTC
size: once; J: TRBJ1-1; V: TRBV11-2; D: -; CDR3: CASSHLKRRAEAFF; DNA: TGTGCCAGCAGTCATTTAAAGAGAAGGGCTGAAGCTTTCTTT
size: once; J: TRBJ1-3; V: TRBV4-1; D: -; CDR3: CASSQVGGTNSGNTIYF; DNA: TGCGCCAGCAGCCAAGTTGGGGGCACTAACTCTGGAAACACCATATATTTT
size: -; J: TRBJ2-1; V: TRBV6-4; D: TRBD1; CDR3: CASSPTLIQGNEQFF; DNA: TGTGCCAGCAGTCCAACGTTAATACAGGGGAATGAGCAGTTCTTC
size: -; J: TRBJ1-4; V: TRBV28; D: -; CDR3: CASRRTENEKLFF; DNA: TGTGCCAGCAGAAGGACAGAAAATGAAAAACTGTTTTTT
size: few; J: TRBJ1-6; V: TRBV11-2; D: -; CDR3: CASSERQLSSPLHF; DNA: TGTGCCAGCAGCGAACGACAGCTAAGTTCACCCCTCCACTTT
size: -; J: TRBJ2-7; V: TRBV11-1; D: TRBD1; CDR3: CASSNTGEIYEQYF; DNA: TGTGCCAGCAGTAACACAGGGGAGATCTACGAGCAGTACTTC
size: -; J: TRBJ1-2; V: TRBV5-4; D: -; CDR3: CASSFSSYGYTF; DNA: TGTGCCAGCAGCTTCAGCAGTTATGGCTACACCTTC
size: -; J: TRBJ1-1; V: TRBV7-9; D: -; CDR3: CASSRVNTEAFF; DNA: TGTGCCAGCAGCCGAGTTAACACTGAAGCTTTCTTT
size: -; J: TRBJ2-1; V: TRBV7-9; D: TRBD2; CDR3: CASSPGSGTSSEQFF; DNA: TGTGCCAGCAGCCCCGGCTCCGGGACTAGCTCCGAGCAGTTCTTC
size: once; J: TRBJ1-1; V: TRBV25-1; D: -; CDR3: CASSEWGVKAFF; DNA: TGTGCCAGCAGTGAATGGGGGGTAAAAGCTTTCTTT
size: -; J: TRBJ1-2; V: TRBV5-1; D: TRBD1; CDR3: CASSLGDRLMGNGYTF; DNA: TGCGCCAGCAGCTTGGGGGACAGATTAATGGGAAATGGCTACACCTTC
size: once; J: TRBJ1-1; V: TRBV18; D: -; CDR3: CASSLSGPNTEAFF; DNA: TGTGCCAGCTCCCTGTCGGGCCCCAACACTGAAGCTTTCTTT
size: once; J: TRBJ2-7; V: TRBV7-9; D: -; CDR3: CASSPRGVPDKQYF; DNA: TGTGCCAGCAGTCCTCGGGGCGTGCCCGACAAGCAGTACTTC
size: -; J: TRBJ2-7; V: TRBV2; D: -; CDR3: CASRTENRDEQYF; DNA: TGTGCCAGCAGGACGGAAAACCGGGACGAGCAGTACTTC
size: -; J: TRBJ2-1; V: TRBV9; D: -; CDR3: CASSLRGAGSYNEQFF; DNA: TGTGCCAGCAGCCTCAGAGGGGCTGGCTCCTACAATGAGCAGTTCTTC
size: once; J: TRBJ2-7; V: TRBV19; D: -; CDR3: CASSGGHGDSSYEQYF; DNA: TGTGCCAGTAGTGGCGGACACGGTGACAGCTCCTACGAGCAGTACTTC
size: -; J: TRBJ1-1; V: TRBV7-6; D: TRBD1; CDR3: CASSLVAPTGQFTEAFF; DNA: TGTGCCAGCAGCTTAGTTGCGCCGACAGGGCAGTTCACTGAAGCTTTCTTT
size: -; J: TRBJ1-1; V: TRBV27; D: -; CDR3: CASSLREHTEAFF; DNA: TGTGCCAGCAGTTTACGGGAACACACTGAAGCTTTCTTT
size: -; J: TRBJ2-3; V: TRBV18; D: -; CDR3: CASSPILGPPSTDTQYF; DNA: TGTGCCAGCTCACCAATTCTGGGGCCTCCCTCCACAGATACGCAGTATTTT
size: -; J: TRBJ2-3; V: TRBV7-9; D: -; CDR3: CASSLDASWEMRSDTQYF; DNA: TGTGCCAGCAGCTTAGACGCTTCGTGGGAGATGAGGTCAGATACGCAGTATTTT
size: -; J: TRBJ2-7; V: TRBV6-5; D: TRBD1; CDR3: CASSYSTGESSYEQYF; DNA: TGTGCCAGCAGTTACTCAACAGGGGAGAGCTCCTACGAGCAGTACTTC
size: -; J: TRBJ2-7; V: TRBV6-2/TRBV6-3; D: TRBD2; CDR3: CASSGAWREGSYEQYF; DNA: TGTGCCAGCAGTGGGGCCTGGCGGGAGGGCTCCTACGAGCAGTACTTC
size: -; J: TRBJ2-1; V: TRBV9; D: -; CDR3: CASSGPKGGYNEQFF; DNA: TGTGCCAGCAGCGGGCCGAAGGGGGGCTACAATGAGCAGTTCTTC
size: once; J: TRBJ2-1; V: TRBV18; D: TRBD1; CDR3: CASSPPYNGDRENEQFF; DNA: TGTGCCAGCTCACCACCGTACAATGGGGACAGGGAAAATGAGCAGTTCTTC
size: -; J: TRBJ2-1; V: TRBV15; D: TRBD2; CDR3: CATSRTSGRGNEQFF; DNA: TGTGCCACCAGCCGGACTAGCGGGAGGGGAAATGAGCAGTTCTTC